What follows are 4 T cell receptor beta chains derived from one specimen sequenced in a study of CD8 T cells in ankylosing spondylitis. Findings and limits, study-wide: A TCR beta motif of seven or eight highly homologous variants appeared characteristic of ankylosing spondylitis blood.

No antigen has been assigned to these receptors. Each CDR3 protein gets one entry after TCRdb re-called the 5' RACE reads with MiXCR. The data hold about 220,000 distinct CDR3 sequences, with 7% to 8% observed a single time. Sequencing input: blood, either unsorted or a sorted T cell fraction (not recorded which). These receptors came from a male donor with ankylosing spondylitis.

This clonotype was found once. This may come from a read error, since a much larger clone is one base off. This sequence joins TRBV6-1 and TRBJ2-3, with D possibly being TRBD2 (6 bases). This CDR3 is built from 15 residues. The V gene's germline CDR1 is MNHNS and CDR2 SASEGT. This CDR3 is CAGSATGTVADTQYF. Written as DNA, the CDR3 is TGTGCCGGCAGTGCTACCGGGACTGTAGCAGATACGCAGTATTTT.

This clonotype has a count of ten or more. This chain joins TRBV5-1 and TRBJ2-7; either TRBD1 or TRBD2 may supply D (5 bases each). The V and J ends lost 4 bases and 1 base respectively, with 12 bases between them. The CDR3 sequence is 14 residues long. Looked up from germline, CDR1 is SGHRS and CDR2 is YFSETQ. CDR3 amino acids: CASSPGTVSYEQYF. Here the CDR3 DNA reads TGCGCCAGCAGCCCCGGGACGGTTTCCTACGAGCAGTACTTC.

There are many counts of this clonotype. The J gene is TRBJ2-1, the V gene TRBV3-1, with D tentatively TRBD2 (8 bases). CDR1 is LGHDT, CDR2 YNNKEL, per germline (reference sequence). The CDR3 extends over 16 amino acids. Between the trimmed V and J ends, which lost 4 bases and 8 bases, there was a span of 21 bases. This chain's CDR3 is CASSPKSGTRGHEQFF. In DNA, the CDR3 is TGTGCCAGCAGCCCTAAGTCTGGGACTAGGGGGCATGAGCAGTTCTTC.

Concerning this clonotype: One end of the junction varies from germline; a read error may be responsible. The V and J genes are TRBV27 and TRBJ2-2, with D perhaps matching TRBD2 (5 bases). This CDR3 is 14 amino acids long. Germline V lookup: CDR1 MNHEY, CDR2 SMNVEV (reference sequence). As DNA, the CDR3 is TGTGCCAGCAGTTTTCTCGTGAACACCGGGGAGCTGTCTTTT. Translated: CASSFLVNTGELSF.